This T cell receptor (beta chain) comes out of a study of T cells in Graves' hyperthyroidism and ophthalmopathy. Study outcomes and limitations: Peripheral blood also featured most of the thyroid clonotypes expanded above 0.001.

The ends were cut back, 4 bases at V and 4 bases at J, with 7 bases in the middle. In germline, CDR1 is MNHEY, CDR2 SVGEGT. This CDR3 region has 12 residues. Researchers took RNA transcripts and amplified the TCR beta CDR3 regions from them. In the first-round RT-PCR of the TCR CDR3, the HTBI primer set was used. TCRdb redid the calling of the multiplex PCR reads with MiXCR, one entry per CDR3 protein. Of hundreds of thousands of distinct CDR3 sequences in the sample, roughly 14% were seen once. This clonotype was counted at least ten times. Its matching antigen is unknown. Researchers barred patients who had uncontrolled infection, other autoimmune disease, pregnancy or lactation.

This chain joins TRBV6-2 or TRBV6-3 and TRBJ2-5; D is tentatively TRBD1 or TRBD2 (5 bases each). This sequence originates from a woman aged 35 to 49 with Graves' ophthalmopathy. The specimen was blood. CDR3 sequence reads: CASSWDAETQYF. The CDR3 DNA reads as TGTGCCAGCAGTTGGGACGCAGAGACCCAGTACTTC.